Each of the 17 T cell receptor beta chains below was sequenced from the same sample in a study of cytomegalovirus exposure and HLA in healthy donors. The PCR made use of 60 Vbeta and 13 Jbeta primers. TCRdb keeps only in-frame clones here, not all; method: immunoSEQ multiplex PCR. The sample lists 35,000 to 50,000 clones; roughly half were seen once. Material for sequencing was PBMCs. These receptors all come from a man aged 60 to 75 in good health and CMV-seronegative.

This clone showed up just a few times. V gene TRBV4-1 combines with J gene TRBJ2-7, with D possibly matching TRBD1 (6 bases). Trimming cost V 0 bases and J 5 bases, with 11 bases left between them. The CDR3 loop spans 14 amino acids. Germline lookup yields CDR1 MGHRA and CDR2 YSYEKL. The CDR3 bases are TGCGCCAGCAGCCAAGAAAACAGGGTCCACGAGCAGTACTTC. Its protein product is CASSQENRVHEQYF.

The V call is TRBV2, the J call TRBJ1-5; TRBD1 might be the D (6 bases). Germline V gives CDR1 SNHLY, CDR2 FYNNEI. Trimming removed 3 bases from V and 9 bases from J, with 12 bases in between. This CDR3 is built from 13 residues. CDR3 DNA sequence: TGTGCCAGCAGTGATTCAGGGGAAACGCCCCAGCATTTT. This encodes CASSDSGETPQHF. Full variable domain (missing parts from reference TRBV2 and TRBJ1-5): EPEVTQTPSHQVTQMGQEVILRCVPISNHLYFYWYRQILGQKVEFLVSFYNNEISEKSEIFDDQFSVERPDGSNFTLKIRSTKLEDSAMYFCASSDSGETPQHFGDGTRLSIL.

This clone was seen a few times. V is TRBV28 and J is TRBJ2-4, with D possibly TRBD2 on 6 matching bases. The CDR3 totals 13 residues. The V end lost 7 bases, the J end lost 9 bases, and 16 bases lay between the germline ends. The germline CDR1 and CDR2 sequences are MDHEN and SYDVKM. CDR3 nucleotides: TGTGCCAGCAAGGTGGGGGACTCCGGCATTCAGTACTTC. It codes for CASKVGDSGIQYF.

The chain joins TRBV6-5 to TRBJ1-4; TRBD1 aligns across 10 bases. The CDR3 runs to 14 residues. Per the germline V gene, CDR1 is MNHEY and CDR2 is SVGAGI. V lost 6 bases to trimming and J lost 8 bases; unmatched junction nucleotides: 6. CDR3: CASSWTGGNEKLFF. As DNA, the CDR3 is TGTGCCAGCAGCTGGACAGGGGGGAACGAAAAACTGTTTTTT.

The chain is built from TRBV27 and TRBJ2-5, with 7 nucleotides matching TRBD1. The CDR3 has 13 residues. V was pared by 3 bases and J by 2 bases, with 0 bases of the junction left unmatched. CDR1 is MNHEY, CDR2 SMNVEV, per germline (reference sequence). CDR3 loop: CASSLGQQETQYF. The CDR3 DNA is TGTGCCAGCAGTTTGGGACAGCAAGAGACCCAGTACTTC.

This clone has more than one count but fewer than ten. The chain uses TRBV9 and TRBJ2-6, with D perhaps matching TRBD2 (6 bases). The CDR3 runs to 15 residues. Per germline, CDR1 SGDLS and CDR2 YYNGEE. The ends were cut back, 5 bases at V and 0 bases at J, with 9 bases in the middle. The CDR3 coding sequence is TGTGCCAGCAGGGGGGGAAACTCTGGGGCCAACGTCCTGACTTTC. It yields the protein CASRGGNSGANVLTF.

This rearrangement joins TRBV7-2 to TRBJ2-6, with D uncertain. Germline assignment: CDR1 SGHTA and CDR2 FQGNSA. The ends were cut back, 2 bases at V and 0 bases at J, with 8 bases in the middle. The CDR3 consists of 16 residues. The CDR3 loop reads CASSLLLSSGANVLTF. CDR3 sequence (DNA): TGTGCCAGCAGCTTACTCTTGAGCTCTGGGGCCAACGTCCTGACTTTC.

The rearrangement joins TRBV28 to TRBJ1-2, with D possibly matching TRBD1 (6 bases). V gave up 3 bases and J gave up 5 bases, with 10 bases separating them. CDR1 and CDR2 from the germline V gene are MDHEN and SYDVKM. The CDR3 is 13 residues long. DNA of the CDR3: TGTGCCAGCAGTTTGGGGGCTGAGTATGGCTACACCTTC. It yields the protein CASSLGAEYGYTF.

This clone was counted only a few times. As DNA, the CDR3 is TGCAGCGTTGGGGCGACAGGGGCAGCGGAGAGTGAGCAGTTCTTC. Protein: CSVGATGAAESEQFF. The genes are TRBV29-1 and TRBJ2-1; 8 nucleotides agree with TRBD1. Germline assignment: CDR1 SQVTM and CDR2 ANQGSEA. The CDR3 length is 15 residues. Trimming removed 4 bases from V and 9 bases from J; junction bases left unmatched: 14.

The chain recombines TRBV18 with TRBJ2-5; 8 nucleotides align to TRBD2. Trimming at V came to 6 bases and at J to 5 bases, leaving 11 bases not matched to a gene. Germline V gene sequence: CDR1 KGHSH, CDR2 LQKENI. This CDR3 is built from 15 residues. CDR3 loop: CASSTRSSGPETQYF. The CDR3 DNA reads as TGTGCCAGCTCTACCAGGTCTAGCGGGCCGGAGACCCAGTACTTC.

CDR3 sequence: CASSPGTGGGQPQHF. CDR3 DNA sequence: TGCGCCAGCAGCCCCGGGACAGGGGGCGGTCAGCCCCAGCATTTT. This chain uses TRBV5-1 with TRBJ1-5; 12 nucleotides align to TRBD1. This CDR3 region has 15 residues. V lost 4 bases to trimming and J lost 6 bases; unmatched junction nucleotides: 5. Germline-derived CDR1 and CDR2 are SGHRS and YFSETQ. The whole variable domain, remainder taken from reference TRBV5-1 and TRBJ1-5, is KAGVTQTPRYLIKTRGQQVTLSCSPISGHRSVSWYQQTPGQGLQFLFEYFSETQRNKGNFPGRFSGRQFSNSRSEMNVSTLELGDSALYLCASSPGTGGGQPQHFGDGTRLSIL.

The chain uses TRBV6-1 and TRBJ2-2; D call uncertain. Trimming took 3 bases from V and 6 from J, leaving 11 bases between them. Germline values: CDR1 MNHNS, CDR2 SASEGT. There are 14 residues in the CDR3. In nucleotides, the CDR3 is TGTGCCAGCAGTGATACCTGGAGCGCCGGGGAGCTGTTTTTT. As protein: CASSDTWSAGELFF.

This rearrangement joins TRBV7-9 to TRBJ2-2, with D possibly matching TRBD2 (5 bases). The CDR3 totals 16 residues. The germline V and J ends were trimmed by 5 bases and 1 base, with 14 bases remaining between them. Per germline, CDR1 SEHNR and CDR2 FQNEAQ (reference sequence). CDR3 nucleotide sequence: TGTGCCAGCAGCCCTGAGCGGTGGGTGAACACCGGGGAGCTGTTTTTT. This encodes CASSPERWVNTGELFF.

The chain has TRBV11-2 and TRBJ1-2; 8 bases agree with TRBD1. Germline V CDR1 and CDR2: SGHAT, FQNNGV. This CDR3 has 14 residues. V was pared by 0 bases and J by 7 bases, with 4 bases of the junction left unmatched. The CDR3 DNA reads as TGTGCCAGCAGCTTAGATCAGGGGGCCGGTGGCTACACCTTC. It yields the protein CASSLDQGAGGYTF.

The chain joins TRBV13 to TRBJ2-1, with D unclear. Germline values: CDR1 PRHDT, CDR2 FYEKMQ (reference sequence). The V end was cut by 4 bases, the J end by 7 bases, with 8 bases between. The CDR3 loop spans 12 amino acids. This CDR3 is CASSSGRNEQFF. CDR3 coding DNA: TGTGCCAGCAGCTCCGGTCGGAATGAGCAGTTCTTC. The whole variable domain, filled in from reference TRBV13 and TRBJ2-1, reads AAGVIQSPRHLIKEKRETATLKCYPIPRHDTVYWYQQGPGQDPQFLISFYEKMQSDKGSIPDRFSAQQFSDYHSELNMSSLELGDSALYFCASSSGRNEQFFGPGTRLTVL.

This sequence joins TRBV5-6 and TRBJ2-5; 8 nucleotides line up with TRBD1. V lost 3 bases, J lost 5 bases, and 9 bases stayed unmatched. The CDR3 sequence is 15 residues long. CDR1 and CDR2 (germline): SGHDT, YYEEEE. CDR3 sequence reads: CASSSRTGSFETQYF. CDR3 in DNA: TGTGCCAGCAGCTCCAGGACAGGGTCCTTCGAGACCCAGTACTTC.

This clone showed up just a few times. The gene calls are TRBV7-8 and TRBJ1-1; D is perhaps TRBD1 (6 bases). Germline V gene lookup returns CDR1 SGHVS and CDR2 FQNEAQ. The CDR3 is 15 residues long. Trimming took off 1 base at V and 1 base at J, with 10 bases between the two ends. The CDR3 here is CASSLGLRGNTEAFF. The DNA for the CDR3 is TGTGCCAGCAGCTTAGGGCTCAGGGGGAACACTGAAGCTTTCTTT.